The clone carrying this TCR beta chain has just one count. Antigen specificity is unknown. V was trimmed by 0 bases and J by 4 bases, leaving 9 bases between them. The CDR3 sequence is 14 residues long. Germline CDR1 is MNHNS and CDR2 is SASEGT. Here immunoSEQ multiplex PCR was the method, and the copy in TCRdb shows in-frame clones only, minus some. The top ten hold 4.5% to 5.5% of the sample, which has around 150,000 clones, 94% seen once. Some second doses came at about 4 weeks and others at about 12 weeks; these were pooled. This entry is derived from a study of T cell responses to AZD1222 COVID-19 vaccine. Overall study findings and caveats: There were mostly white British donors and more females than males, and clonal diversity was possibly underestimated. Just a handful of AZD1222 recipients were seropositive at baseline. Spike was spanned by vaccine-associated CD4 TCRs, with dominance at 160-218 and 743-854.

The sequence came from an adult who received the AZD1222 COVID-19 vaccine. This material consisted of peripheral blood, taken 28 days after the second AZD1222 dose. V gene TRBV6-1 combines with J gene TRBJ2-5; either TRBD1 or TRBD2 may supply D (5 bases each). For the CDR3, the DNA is TGTGCCAGCAGTGAAGCACGGGACCTAGAGACCCAGTACTTC. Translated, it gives CASSEARDLETQYF.